Below, 14 T cell receptor beta chains from the same sample are listed, as sequenced in a study of blood T cell repertoires in COVID-19. TCRdb keeps only in-frame clones here, not all; method: immunoSEQ multiplex PCR. The profile shows about 220,000 clones, 83% of them singletons. The sequenced sample was PBMCs or T cells enriched from blood (not recorded which). The receptors here all came from a woman between 45 and 60 years old who had been exposed to COVID-19.

The CDR3 bases are TGCGCCAGCAGCCGCGACAGCCAATATAATGAAAAACTGTTTTTT. Encoded protein: CASSRDSQYNEKLFF. The chain joins TRBV4-1 to TRBJ1-4, with a possible D match to TRBD1 (5 bases). The CDR3 is made up of 15 amino acids. Looked up from germline, CDR1 is MGHRA and CDR2 is YSYEKL. Trimming removed 4 bases at V and 4 bases at J, with 13 bases between.

The chain uses TRBV19 and TRBJ1-5; no firm D call. Germline values: CDR1 LNHDA, CDR2 SQIVND (reference sequence). Between the trimmed V and J ends, which lost 5 bases and 6 bases, there was a span of 11 bases. This CDR3 contains 13 residues. The CDR3: CASSPGVGQPQHF. CDR3 DNA sequence: TGTGCCAGTAGTCCGGGAGTAGGTCAGCCCCAGCATTTT.

This clone was found once. The rearrangement uses TRBV27 and TRBJ2-2, with D possibly TRBD2 on 5 matching bases. Trimming took off 6 bases at V and 5 bases at J, with 10 bases between the two ends. The CDR3 covers 13 residues. Germline V gene sequence: CDR1 MNHEY, CDR2 SMNVEV (reference sequence). The CDR3 coding sequence is TGTGCCAGCAGCATGGCGGGTACCGGGGAGCTGTTTTTT. Translation: CASSMAGTGELFF.

The V and J genes are TRBV19 and TRBJ1-6, with a possible D match to TRBD1 (6 bases). There are 14 residues in the CDR3. V was cut by 7 bases and J by 8 bases, with 15 bases left in between. Looked up from germline, CDR1 is LNHDA and CDR2 is SQIVND (reference sequence). This CDR3 reads CASTPSGDDSPLHF. CDR3 nucleotide sequence: TGTGCCAGTACCCCTTCAGGGGACGATTCACCCCTCCACTTT.

The DNA for the CDR3 is TGTGCCAGCAGCTTAGACAGGGGGGGATCTGAAGCTTTCTTT. It specifies CASSLDRGGSEAFF. V usage is TRBV7-8 and J usage is TRBJ1-1; TRBD1 matches at 8 bases. In germline, CDR1 is SGHVS, CDR2 FQNEAQ. CDR3 length: 14 residues. V dropped 1 base and J dropped 6; count of bases not matched to a gene: 4.

This clone was counted a single time. The chain couples TRBV7-2 to TRBJ1-1, with 7 positions matching TRBD1. After removal of 0 bases from V and 2 bases from J, the junction contained 3 bases not matched to a gene. This CDR3 contains 15 residues. CDR1 and CDR2 from the germline V gene are SGHTA and FQGNSA. The CDR3 DNA reads as TGTGCCAGCAGCTTAGCTGCAGGGGGTAACACTGAAGCTTTCTTT. Translating gives CASSLAAGGNTEAFF. Looking up the rest from reference TRBV7-2 and TRBJ1-1 gives the full variable domain: GAGVSQSPSNKVTEKGKDVELRCDPISGHTALYWYRQSLGQGLEFLIYFQGNSAPDKSGLPSDRFSAERTGGSVSTLTIQRTQQEDSAVYLCASSLAAGGNTEAFFGQGTRLTVV.

The CDR3 DNA sequence: TGTGCCACCAGTGACCGGGCTGGGGCCAACGTCCTGACTTTC. Its protein is CATSDRAGANVLTF. The J gene is TRBJ2-6, the V gene TRBV24-1; the D is unclear. V dropped 4 bases and J dropped 2 bases, with 5 bases sitting between them. The length of the CDR3 is 14 residues. Germline V CDR1 and CDR2: KGHDR, SFDVKD.

The V and J genes are TRBV7-9 and TRBJ1-1, with 8 positions matching TRBD1. The germline CDR1 and CDR2 sequences are SEHNR and FQNEAQ (reference sequence). The CDR3 loop spans 15 amino acids. V trimming: 1 base; J trimming: 1 base; junction bases outside the gene matches: 2. The CDR3 DNA is TGTGCCAGCAGCTTAGTACAGGGGGGGAACACTGAAGCTTTCTTT. This translates into CASSLVQGGNTEAFF.

V usage is TRBV6-4 and J usage is TRBJ2-1; 13 nucleotides agree with TRBD2. Germline loops: CDR1 MRHNA, CDR2 SNTAGT. V lost 5 bases, J lost 6 bases, and 4 bases stayed unmatched. The CDR3 is made up of 15 amino acids. CDR3 loop: CASSPGTSGVNEQFF. In DNA, the CDR3 is TGTGCCAGCAGTCCCGGGACTAGCGGGGTCAATGAGCAGTTCTTC.

The table lists this clone with a few counts. CDR3 nucleotide sequence: TGTGCCATCGGGAGTAGCGGGGGGGCTTGGGCAGATACGCAGTATTTT. Translated: CAIGSSGGAWADTQYF. The genes are TRBV10-3 and TRBJ2-3, with 11 bases matching TRBD2. V was clipped by 8 bases and J by 4 bases; unmatched bases: 11. Germline CDR1 ENHRY, CDR2 SYGVKD. CDR3 length equals 16 residues.

The rearrangement uses TRBV7-8 and TRBJ1-1, with D maybe TRBD1 (5 bases). Germline V lookup: CDR1 SGHVS, CDR2 FQNEAQ. The CDR3 contains 16 residues. Trimming cost V 5 bases and J 5 bases, with 21 bases left between them. The DNA of the CDR3 is TGTGCCAGCAGCCCACCGGGTTGGACACCGACGACTGAAGCTTTCTTT. Encoded protein: CASSPPGWTPTTEAFF.

This clone was counted only a few times. This chain joins TRBV5-1 and TRBJ1-6; D possibly corresponds to TRBD1 (5 bases). CDR3 length equals 15 residues. The V and J ends lost 6 bases and 6 bases respectively, with 16 bases between them. CDR1 SGHRS and CDR2 YFSETQ come from the germline V gene. The CDR3 sequence: CASNSGGGTNSPLHF. In DNA, the CDR3 is TGCGCCAGCAACTCTGGCGGGGGTACTAATTCACCCCTCCACTTT.

The V gene is TRBV29-1, the J gene TRBJ2-1, with 9 bases lining up with TRBD2. V shed 6 bases and J 5 bases; nucleotides not matched to a gene: 11. This CDR3 spans 15 amino acids. Germline-derived CDR1 and CDR2 are SQVTM and ANQGSEA. The DNA for the CDR3 is TGCAGCGTCCCCGCGGGAGCGGGGGGAAACAATGAGCAGTTCTTC. Its translation: CSVPAGAGGNNEQFF.

V and J are TRBV4-3 and TRBJ1-1, with unresolved D. CDR1 and CDR2 (germline): LGHNA, YSLEER. V was shortened by 4 bases and J by 5 bases, with 11 bases between the two germline ends. The CDR3 extends over 13 amino acids. The CDR3 spells CASSPVRGTEAFF. The CDR3 nucleotides read TGCGCCAGCAGCCCCGTGCGGGGAACTGAAGCTTTCTTT.